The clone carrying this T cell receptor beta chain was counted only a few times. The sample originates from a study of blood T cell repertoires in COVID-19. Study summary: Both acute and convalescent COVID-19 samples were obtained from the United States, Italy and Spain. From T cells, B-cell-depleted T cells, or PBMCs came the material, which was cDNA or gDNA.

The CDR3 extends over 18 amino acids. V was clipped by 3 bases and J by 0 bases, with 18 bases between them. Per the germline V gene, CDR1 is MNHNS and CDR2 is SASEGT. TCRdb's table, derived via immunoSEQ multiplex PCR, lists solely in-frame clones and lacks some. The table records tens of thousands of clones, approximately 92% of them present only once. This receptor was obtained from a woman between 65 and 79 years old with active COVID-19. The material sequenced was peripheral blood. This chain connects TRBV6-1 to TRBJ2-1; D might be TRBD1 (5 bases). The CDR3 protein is CASSDWSRRDSSYNEQFF. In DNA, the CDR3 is TGTGCCAGCAGTGATTGGAGTCGCCGCGACAGCTCCTACAATGAGCAGTTCTTC.